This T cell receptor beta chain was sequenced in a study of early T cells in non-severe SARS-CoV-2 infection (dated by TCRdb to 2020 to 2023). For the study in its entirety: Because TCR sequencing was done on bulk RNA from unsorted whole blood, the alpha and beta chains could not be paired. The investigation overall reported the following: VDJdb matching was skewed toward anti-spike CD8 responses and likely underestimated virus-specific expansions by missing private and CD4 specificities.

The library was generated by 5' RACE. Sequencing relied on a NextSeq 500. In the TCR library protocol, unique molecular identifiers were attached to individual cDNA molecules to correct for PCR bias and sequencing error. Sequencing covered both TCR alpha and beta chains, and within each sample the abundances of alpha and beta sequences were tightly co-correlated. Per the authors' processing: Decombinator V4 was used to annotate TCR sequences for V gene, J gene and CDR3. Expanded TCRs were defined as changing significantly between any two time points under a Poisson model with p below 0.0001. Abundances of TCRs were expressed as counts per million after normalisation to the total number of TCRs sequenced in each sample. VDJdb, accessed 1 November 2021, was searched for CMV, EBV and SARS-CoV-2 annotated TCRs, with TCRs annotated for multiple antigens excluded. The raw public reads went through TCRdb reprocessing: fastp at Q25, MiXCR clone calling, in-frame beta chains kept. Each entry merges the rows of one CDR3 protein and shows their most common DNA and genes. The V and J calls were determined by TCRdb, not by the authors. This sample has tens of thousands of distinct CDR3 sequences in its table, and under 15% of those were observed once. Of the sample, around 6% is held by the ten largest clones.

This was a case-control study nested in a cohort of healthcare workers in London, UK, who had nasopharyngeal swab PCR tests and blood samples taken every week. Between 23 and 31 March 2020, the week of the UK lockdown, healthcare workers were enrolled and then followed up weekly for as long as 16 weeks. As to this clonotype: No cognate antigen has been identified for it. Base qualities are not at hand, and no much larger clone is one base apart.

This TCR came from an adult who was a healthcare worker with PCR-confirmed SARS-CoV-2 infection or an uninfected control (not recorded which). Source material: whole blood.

DNA sequence: TGTGCCTGGAGTGCTCTGGGTAGCGGGAGATATGAGCAGTTCTTC. Protein translation: CAWSALGSGRYEQFF. This sequence uses TRBV30 and TRBJ2-1; 9 central nucleotides agree with TRBD2. Germline trimming amounts to 1 base on V and 8 bases on J, with 9 as the count of junction bases outside the gene matches. The CDR3 goes from the cysteine to the phenylalanine over 15 residues. Only CDR3 DNA is held: 45 bases, read in frame from base 1. From the germline V gene (reference sequence), CDR1 is GTSNPN and CDR2 is SVGIG.